The 25 T cell receptor beta chains given below trace back to one sample, sequenced in a study of blood T cell repertoires in COVID-19. Using immunoSEQ multiplex PCR, the repertoire was profiled, and TCRdb retains in-frame clones only, with some absent. The sample gives a few hundred thousand clones, approximately 77% of which show up once; 3.1% is in the top ten. Sequenced sample: peripheral blood. Receptor source: a woman under 30 with acute or convalescent COVID-19.

The rearrangement uses TRBV5-1 and TRBJ1-1; no clear D. The V end was cut by 3 bases, the J end by 4 bases, with 16 bases between. The CDR3 consists of 15 residues. Germline V lookup: CDR1 SGHRS, CDR2 YFSETQ. The chain's CDR3 is CASSSIGGRGTEAFF. In nucleotides, the CDR3 is TGCGCCAGCAGCTCAATAGGAGGCCGGGGCACTGAAGCTTTCTTT. Using reference TRBV5-1 and TRBJ1-1 for the parts outside the CDR3, the full variable domain is KAGVTQTPRYLIKTRGQQVTLSCSPISGHRSVSWYQQTPGQGLQFLFEYFSETQRNKGNFPGRFSGRQFSNSRSEMNVSTLELGDSALYLCASSSIGGRGTEAFFGQGTRLTVV.

The genes are TRBV7-9 and TRBJ2-7, with TRBD2 identical over 7 bases. The trim removed 5 bases at V and 3 bases at J, leaving 7 bases unmatched. The CDR3 sequence is 14 residues long. Germline V CDR1 and CDR2: SEHNR, FQNEAQ (reference sequence). CDR3: CASSATGRLYEQYF. CDR3 coding DNA: TGTGCCAGCAGCGCTACCGGGAGGCTCTACGAGCAGTACTTC.

This chain links TRBV19 with TRBJ1-6; TRBD1 is a possible D gene (6 bases). Trimming took off 6 bases at V and 1 base at J, with 10 bases between the two ends. CDR1 and CDR2 (germline): LNHDA, SQIVND (reference sequence). The CDR3 extends over 15 amino acids. The CDR3 DNA is TGTGCCAGTAGATCAGGGGAATCCTATAATTCACCCCTCCACTTT. Translation gives CASRSGESYNSPLHF.

This clone came up many times. The rearrangement joins TRBV11-2 to TRBJ1-6; tentative D call: TRBD1 (6 bases). The CDR3 spans 15 residues. CDR1 is SGHAT, CDR2 FQNNGV, per germline. V was shortened by 4 bases and J by 7 bases, with 14 bases between the two germline ends. CDR3 residues: CASSSRQASNSPLHF. CDR3 bases: TGTGCCAGCAGCTCCAGACAGGCATCAAATTCACCCCTCCACTTT.

This clone occurred many times. The gene calls are TRBV7-3 and TRBJ2-1, with 7 bases fitting TRBD2. Germline-derived CDR1 and CDR2 are SGHTA and FQGTGA. This CDR3 contains 15 residues. V lost 1 base to trimming and J lost 5 bases; unmatched junction nucleotides: 5. The CDR3 reads CASSLMAGANNEQFF. In nucleotides, the CDR3 is TGTGCCAGCAGCTTAATGGCGGGAGCCAACAATGAGCAGTTCTTC.

J is TRBJ1-2 and V is TRBV15; TRBD1 matches 10 bases. Germline V gene lookup returns CDR1 LNHNV and CDR2 YYDKDF (reference sequence). The CDR3 sequence is 17 residues long. Trimming removed 5 bases from V and 6 bases from J; junction bases left unmatched: 15. The DNA for the CDR3 is TGTGCCACCAGCCCCTGGGGGGAGGACGACAGGGGGCATGGCTACACCTTC. Its protein product is CATSPWGEDDRGHGYTF.

The rearrangement uses TRBV6-6 and TRBJ2-1; TRBD2 agrees at 14 bases. The CDR3 runs to 15 residues. The V segment lost 0 bases and the J segment 11 bases; nucleotides outside the gene matches: 3. The germline V gene encodes CDR1 MNHNY and CDR2 SVGAGI (reference sequence). Written as DNA, the CDR3 is TGTGCCAGCAGTTACTCGACTAGCGGGAGGGGGAAGCAGTTCTTC. This codes for CASSYSTSGRGKQFF.

This clone showed up just a few times. The chain employs TRBV14 and TRBJ2-7; D is possibly TRBD2 (7 bases). The V and J ends lost 5 bases and 7 bases respectively, with 21 bases between them. Germline values: CDR1 SGHDN, CDR2 FVKESK. CDR3 length: 15 amino acids. The DNA of the CDR3 is TGTGCCAGCAGCGACCCGGGCCGGGGGGCCGGGGAGCAGTACTTC. Translating it yields CASSDPGRGAGEQYF.

V is TRBV7-9 and J is TRBJ2-7; TRBD2 matches at 7 bases. This CDR3 spans 14 amino acids. CDR1 is SEHNR, CDR2 FQNEAQ, per germline (reference sequence). The V and J ends lost 5 bases and 3 bases, in that order; junction bases with no gene match: 7. This chain's CDR3 is CASSLRDYFYEQYF. DNA of the CDR3: TGTGCCAGCAGCCTCCGGGACTACTTCTACGAGCAGTACTTC.

V and J are TRBV18 and TRBJ1-2; D is perhaps TRBD1 (5 bases). Per germline, CDR1 KGHSH and CDR2 LQKENI. The CDR3 runs to 17 residues. The V and J ends lost 0 bases and 2 bases respectively, with 16 bases between them. The CDR3 nucleotides read TGTGCCAGCTCACCACCGGTGAAAGATGGGGCCAACTATGGCTACACCTTC. It yields the protein CASSPPVKDGANYGYTF. Together with reference TRBV18 and TRBJ1-2, the CDR3 gives the full variable domain: NAGVMQNPRHLVRRRGQEARLRCSPMKGHSHVYWYRQLPEEGLKFMVYLQKENIIDESGMPKERFSAEFPKEGPSILRIQQVVRGDSAAYFCASSPPVKDGANYGYTFGSGTRLTVV.

This clone was counted only a few times. The same CDR3 also results from other DNA sequences found in this sample. CDR3 in amino acids: CASSQGDRAIYGYTF. Written as DNA, the CDR3 is TGCGCCAGCAGCCAGGGGGACAGGGCCATCTATGGCTACACCTTC. This chain uses TRBV4-3 with TRBJ1-2, with 9 bases aligning to TRBD1. The CDR3 is made up of 15 amino acids. J gave up 4 bases and V 3 bases, and 6 bases lay outside the gene matches. The germline V gene encodes CDR1 LGHNA and CDR2 YSLEER.

The V call is TRBV6-5, the J call TRBJ2-1; 9 bases map to TRBD2. With 2 bases clipped from V and 8 bases from J, the junction kept 10 bases outside the gene matches. This CDR3 contains 16 residues. Germline lookup yields CDR1 MNHEY and CDR2 SVGAGI. The CDR3 protein is CASSYQVAGVGDEQFF. The CDR3 DNA is TGTGCCAGCAGTTACCAGGTAGCGGGAGTCGGAGATGAGCAGTTCTTC.

The chain is built from TRBV27 and TRBJ2-1, with TRBD2 as a possible D gene (7 bases). The V and J ends lost 5 bases and 10 bases respectively, with 21 bases between them. Germline assignment: CDR1 MNHEY and CDR2 SMNVEV (reference sequence). CDR3 length: 15 residues. The CDR3 sequence is CASSPFLEGGVEQFF. DNA for the CDR3: TGTGCCAGCAGTCCCTTTCTTGAAGGGGGGGTGGAGCAGTTCTTC.

The chain joins TRBV25-1 to TRBJ1-1, with 9 bases identical to TRBD1. Germline V gene data show CDR1 as MGHDK and CDR2 as SYGVNS. This CDR3 is built from 15 residues. J gave up 1 base and V 3 bases, and 3 bases lay outside the gene matches. In nucleotides, the CDR3 is TGTGCCAGCAGTGATAAGGGACAGGGGAACACTGAAGCTTTCTTT. Protein: CASSDKGQGNTEAFF.

The rearrangement links TRBV27 to TRBJ1-2, with no clear D. Looked up from germline, CDR1 is MNHEY and CDR2 is SMNVEV (reference sequence). V was trimmed by 3 bases and J by 8 bases, leaving 13 bases between them. The CDR3 runs 13 residues. The CDR3 coding sequence is TGTGCCAGCAGTTTGGTACCTTGGAGAGGCTACACCTTC. Its translation is CASSLVPWRGYTF.

In this sample, this clone turned up a few times. The rearrangement links TRBV18 to TRBJ2-3; no clear D gene. Germline CDR1 is KGHSH and CDR2 is LQKENI. Trimming took off 8 bases at V and 9 bases at J, with 12 bases between the two ends. The CDR3 covers 11 residues. CDR3 in DNA: TGTGCCAGCCAAGAGGTGGAAACGCAGTATTTT. Encoded protein: CASQEVETQYF. The full variable domain, its missing parts supplied by reference TRBV18 and TRBJ2-3, is NAGVMQNPRHLVRRRGQEARLRCSPMKGHSHVYWYRQLPEEGLKFMVYLQKENIIDESGMPKERFSAEFPKEGPSILRIQQVVRGDSAAYFCASQEVETQYFGPGTRLTVL.

V and J are TRBV5-1 and TRBJ1-3; weak D call: TRBD1 (6 bases). V shed 4 bases and J shed 5 bases, with 16 bases lying between them. This CDR3 has 15 amino acids. Per germline, CDR1 SGHRS and CDR2 YFSETQ. CDR3 amino acids: CASSPAGGTRNTIYF. CDR3 coding DNA: TGCGCCAGCAGCCCGGCCGGGGGGACACGAAACACCATATATTTT.

The chain employs TRBV5-1 and TRBJ1-2; D unclear. The CDR3 consists of 14 residues. Deletions cut 0 bases from V and 1 base from J, with 7 bases between. CDR1 is SGHRS, CDR2 YFSETQ, per germline. As DNA, the CDR3 is TGCGCCAGCAGCTTGGAGGGAGGTAACTATGGCTACACCTTC. Residues: CASSLEGGNYGYTF.

The chain links TRBV4-3 to TRBJ1-4; 11 bases line up with TRBD1. The germline gives CDR1 LGHNA, CDR2 YSLEER. After removal of 2 bases from V and 6 bases from J, the junction contained 2 bases not matched to a gene. The CDR3 is made up of 15 amino acids. The CDR3 nucleotides are TGCGCCAGCAGCCAACCGGGACAGGGGGATGAAAAACTGTTTTTT. Translating it yields CASSQPGQGDEKLFF.

The chain has TRBV4-3 and TRBJ2-5; 12 bases are shared with TRBD2. V lost 3 bases, J lost 5 bases, and 1 base stayed unmatched. Germline assignment: CDR1 LGHNA and CDR2 YSLEER. The CDR3 covers 14 residues. The CDR3, as DNA: TGCGCCAGCAGCCACACTAGCGGGGGGGAGACCCAGTACTTC. Its protein product is CASSHTSGGETQYF.

This rearrangement joins TRBV9 to TRBJ1-1; D may be TRBD1 (6 bases). Germline CDR1 and CDR2: SGDLS and YYNGEE. The germline V and J ends were trimmed by 3 bases and 0 bases, with 15 bases remaining between them. This CDR3 is 16 amino acids long. The CDR3 DNA is TGTGCCAGCAGCGCAGACTGGGGGACAATGAACACTGAAGCTTTCTTT. It codes for CASSADWGTMNTEAFF.

The chain has TRBV7-9 and TRBJ1-5; 9 nucleotides match TRBD1. With V trimmed by 4 bases and J by 10 bases, 8 bases remained unmatched. The V gene's germline CDR1 is SEHNR and CDR2 FQNEAQ (reference sequence). CDR3 length: 14 residues. In nucleotides, the CDR3 is TGTGCCAGCAGCTCCCCGGGACAGGGAATCCCCCAGCATTTT. Encoded protein: CASSSPGQGIPQHF.

The V and J genes are TRBV30 and TRBJ2-7; D is possibly TRBD2 (6 bases). Germline V gene data show CDR1 as GTSNPN and CDR2 as SVGIG (reference sequence). Trimming removed 3 bases from V and 7 bases from J, with 31 bases in between. This CDR3 is 18 amino acids long. CDR3 in amino acids: CAWSTPSRGLARAREQYF. CDR3 sequence (DNA): TGTGCCTGGAGCACGCCCTCCCGGGGCCTAGCGAGAGCTCGGGAGCAGTACTTC.

The V gene is TRBV30, the J gene TRBJ1-2, with TRBD1 identical over 9 bases. J was trimmed by 8 bases and V by 4 bases; bases with no gene match: 8. The CDR3 is 13 residues long. Germline CDR1 and CDR2: GTSNPN and SVGIG (reference sequence). CDR3 coding DNA: TGTGCCTGGAATACAGGGGGCAGTGGGGGCTACACCTTC. Translating it yields CAWNTGGSGGYTF.

The chain combines TRBV11-3 with TRBJ2-1; 10 positions match TRBD1. There are 15 residues in the CDR3. With V trimmed by 3 bases and J by 6 bases, 5 bases remained unmatched. Germline lookup yields CDR1 SGHNT and CDR2 YENEEA. The CDR3 protein is CASSFRQGAGNEQFF. The CDR3 nucleotides read TGTGCCAGCAGCTTTAGACAGGGGGCTGGCAATGAGCAGTTCTTC.